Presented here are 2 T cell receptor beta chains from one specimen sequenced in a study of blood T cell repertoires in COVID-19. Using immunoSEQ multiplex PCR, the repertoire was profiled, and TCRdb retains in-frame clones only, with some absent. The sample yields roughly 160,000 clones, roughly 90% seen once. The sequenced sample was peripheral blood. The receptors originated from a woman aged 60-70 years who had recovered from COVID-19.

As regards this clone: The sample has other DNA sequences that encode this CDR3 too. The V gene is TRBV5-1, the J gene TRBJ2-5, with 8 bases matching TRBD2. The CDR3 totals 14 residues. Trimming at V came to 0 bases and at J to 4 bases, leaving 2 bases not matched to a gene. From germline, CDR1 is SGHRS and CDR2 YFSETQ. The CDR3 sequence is CASSLGTSGETQYF. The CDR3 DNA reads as TGCGCCAGCAGCTTGGGTACTAGCGGAGAGACCCAGTACTTC.

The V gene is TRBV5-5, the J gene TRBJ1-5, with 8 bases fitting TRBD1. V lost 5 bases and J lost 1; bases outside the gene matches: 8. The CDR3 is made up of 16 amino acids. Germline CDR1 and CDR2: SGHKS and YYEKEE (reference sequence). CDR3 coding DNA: TGTGCCAGCAGTATGGGGACAGGATTAAGCAATCAGCCCCAGCATTTT. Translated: CASSMGTGLSNQPQHF.